Each of the 13 T cell receptor beta chains below was sequenced from the same sample in a study of identical twins. TCRdb re-called the 5' RACE reads through MiXCR, storing one row per CDR3 protein. The table shows 350,000 or so distinct CDR3 sequences, with roughly 10% occurring only once. The specimen sequenced was naive T cells sorted from blood. The source is a woman between 45 and 60 years old in good health.

This chain joins TRBV5-5 and TRBJ1-2; D uncertain. CDR3 length: 13 residues. Germline values: CDR1 SGHKS, CDR2 YYEKEE (reference sequence). Trimming removed 5 bases from V and 8 bases from J, with 16 bases in between. CDR3 region: CASRRRRARGYTF. The CDR3 DNA reads TGTGCCAGCAGGAGGCGGAGGGCAAGGGGCTACACCTTC.

This clonotype has more than one count but fewer than ten. V usage is TRBV9 and J usage is TRBJ2-1; D gene unclear. The CDR3 is made up of 14 amino acids. The V end was cut by 0 bases, the J end by 7 bases, with 11 bases between. Germline-derived CDR1 and CDR2 are SGDLS and YYNGEE. CDR3 sequence: CASSVVGSRNEQFF. CDR3 DNA: TGTGCCAGCAGCGTAGTTGGATCTCGAAATGAGCAGTTCTTC. Full variable domain (outside the CDR3, taken from reference TRBV9 and TRBJ2-1): DSGVTQTPKHLITATGQRVTLRCSPRSGDLSVYWYQQSLDQGLQFLIQYYNGEERAKGNILERFSAQQFPDLHSELNLSSLELGDSALYFCASSVVGSRNEQFFGPGTRLTVL.

This clonotype has more than one count but fewer than ten. This CDR3 reads CASSIGRNEQFF. The CDR3 nucleotides are TGTGCCAGTAGTATTGGTCGCAATGAGCAGTTCTTC. V gene TRBV19 combines with J gene TRBJ2-1; D is ambiguous. V dropped 3 bases and J dropped 6 bases, with 6 bases sitting between them. The germline CDR1 and CDR2 sequences are LNHDA and SQIVND (reference sequence). The CDR3 spans 12 residues.

Only a few counts were recorded for this clonotype. The chain is built from TRBV5-1 and TRBJ2-1; TRBD1 matches at 11 bases. The CDR3 consists of 19 residues. V lost 3 bases and J lost 7; bases outside the gene matches: 18. Germline assignment: CDR1 SGHRS and CDR2 YFSETQ. The CDR3 region is CASSSPLASGTGGGNEQFF. For the CDR3, the DNA is TGCGCCAGCAGCTCTCCGTTGGCATCCGGGACAGGGGGAGGGAATGAGCAGTTCTTC.

This clonotype was seen a handful of times. The rearrangement uses TRBV24-1 and TRBJ2-6; D possibly corresponds to TRBD1 (5 bases). This CDR3 region has 15 residues. In germline, CDR1 is KGHDR, CDR2 SFDVKD. Trimming stripped 7 bases from V and 2 bases from J, with 11 bases between. The CDR3 sequence is CATSPGKTGANVLTF. CDR3 in DNA: TGTGCCACCAGCCCAGGGAAGACTGGGGCCAACGTCCTGACTTTC.

Concerning this clonotype itself: A much larger clone lies a single base off, so this may be a read error. The gene calls are TRBV11-2 and TRBJ1-3, with D uncertain. Trimming removed 4 bases at V and 6 bases at J, with 1 base between. Germline CDR1 is SGHAT and CDR2 is FQNNGV. The CDR3 sequence is 10 residues long. The CDR3 loop is CASSSNTIYF. The CDR3 DNA follows: TGTGCCAGCAGCTCAAACACCATATATTTT.

This clonotype was counted at least ten times. The J gene is TRBJ1-1, the V gene TRBV29-1; no definite D call. This CDR3 region has 11 residues. V lost 4 bases and J lost 5, with 8 bases in between. Germline values: CDR1 SQVTM, CDR2 ANQGSEA. As DNA, the CDR3 is TGCAGCGTTGTGATACAGACTGAAGCTTTCTTT. The encoded protein is CSVVIQTEAFF.

The rearrangement links TRBV12-3 or TRBV12-4 to TRBJ2-7, with TRBD2 matching 13 bases. J gave up 6 bases and V 3 bases, and 2 bases lay outside the gene matches. The CDR3 consists of 14 residues. CDR3 coding DNA: TGTGCCAGCAGTTTTACTAGCGGGAGGGCCGAGCAGTACTTC. Translating it yields CASSFTSGRAEQYF.

V and J are TRBV24-1 and TRBJ1-2; unclear D gene. Germline assignment: CDR1 KGHDR and CDR2 SFDVKD. V lost 0 bases and J lost 6, with 10 bases in between. This CDR3 comprises 14 residues. CDR3 loop: CATSDLHRIDGYTF. CDR3 sequence (DNA): TGTGCCACCAGTGATTTGCATAGGATAGATGGCTACACCTTC.

This clonotype was detected many times. This sequence joins TRBV7-9 and TRBJ2-5; D is possibly TRBD1 (5 bases). V was clipped by 5 bases and J by 1 base, with 17 bases between them. The CDR3 totals 16 residues. Germline-derived CDR1 and CDR2 are SEHNR and FQNEAQ (reference sequence). The CDR3 DNA is TGTGCCAGCAGCCAAACCCAACAGGAGCTCCAAGAGACCCAGTACTTC. The encoded protein is CASSQTQQELQETQYF.

This sequence joins TRBV12-3 or TRBV12-4 and TRBJ2-3; 10 bases fit TRBD1. The CDR3 spans 16 residues. Unmatched junction bases numbered 8, after V lost 6 bases and J lost 2 bases. The CDR3 DNA is TGTGCCAGCAGCAAGACAGGGGGCTTACCCACAGATACGCAGTATTTT. Translating it yields CASSKTGGLPTDTQYF.

This clonotype was counted a few times. This is likely a read error, given that the CDR3 carries no conserved phenylalanine or tryptophan at its end. The chain is built from TRBV12-3 or TRBV12-4 and TRBJ2-1; the match to TRBD2 covers 9 bases. V trimming: 10 bases; J trimming: 3 bases; junction bases outside the gene matches: 19. CDR3 size: 18 residues. The CDR3 DNA reads TGTGCCATCATCCTTAGACTAGCGGAGGGGGGCTTCTACAATGAGCAGTTCGTC. Translated, it gives CAIILRLAEGGFYNEQFV.

This clonotype occurred a few times. This chain links TRBV10-3 with TRBJ2-7; no clear D. Trimming stripped 4 bases from V and 5 bases from J, with 12 bases between. The length of the CDR3 is 13 residues. CDR1 is ENHRY, CDR2 SYGVKD, per germline. CDR3 bases: TGTGCCATCAGTGGGGTAGGGTACAACGAGCAGTACTTC. Protein sequence: CAISGVGYNEQYF.